A single sample gave rise to the 13 T cell receptor beta chains below, sequenced in a study of T cells expressing NK-cell markers. TCRdb processed the 5' RACE reads again and assigns one entry to each CDR3 protein, with no DNA. This repertoire includes some 410,000 distinct CDR3 sequences. The source material was blood T cells: a sorted CD56 or NKG2C T cell subset, CD4+ or CD8+ T cells, or bulk PBMC T cells (not recorded which). The receptors stem from a woman aged 18-70 years in good health.

This chain uses TRBV29-1 with TRBJ1-1. The CDR3 spans 13 residues. Germline V gives CDR1 SQVTM, CDR2 ANQGSEA. CDR3 residues: CSGRTAWRTEAFF.

The chain couples TRBV7-8 to TRBJ1-1. The germline V gene has CDR1 SGHVS and CDR2 FQNEAQ. This CDR3 is built from 13 residues. The CDR3 sequence is CASSPRHDTEAFF.

The J gene is TRBJ2-3, the V gene TRBV20-1; TCRdb returns TRBD2, unconfirmable since there is no DNA. This CDR3 region has 18 residues. From germline, CDR1 is DFQATT and CDR2 SNEGSKA (reference sequence). CDR3 loop: CSALGGLSIGISTDTQYF.

The rearrangement joins TRBV7-2 to TRBJ2-3; the TCRdb D gene call, TRBD1, has no DNA to confirm it. This CDR3 is 15 amino acids long. The V gene's germline CDR1 is SGHTA and CDR2 FQGNSA. The CDR3 sequence is CASSPNRAGPDTQYF.

The V gene is TRBV20-1, the J gene TRBJ2-1; absent DNA, TCRdb's TRBD1 call cannot be checked. Germline lookup yields CDR1 DFQATT and CDR2 SNEGSKA (reference sequence). The CDR3 spans 14 residues. The chain's CDR3 is CSVDLGGGLNEQFF.

The chain uses TRBV12-3 or TRBV12-4 and TRBJ1-5. CDR3 length: 16 residues. CDR3 loop: CASSLGGFEGNQPQHF.

The chain carries TRBV7-9 and TRBJ2-3; the TRBD1 assignment by TCRdb is unverifiable without DNA. The CDR3 is 13 amino acids. Germline CDR1 reads SEHNR; CDR2 reads FQNEAQ (reference sequence). The CDR3 spells CASSLAIEGTQYF.

This chain uses TRBV7-8 with TRBJ2-3; absent DNA, TCRdb's TRBD1 call cannot be checked. CDR3 length equals 16 residues. CDR1 is SGHVS, CDR2 FQNEAQ, per germline. The CDR3 protein is CASSLGSGQVDHTQYF.

The chain joins TRBV7-9 to TRBJ2-3; TCRdb lists TRBD1, though no DNA is available to test this call. The CDR3 is 16 residues long. CDR1 and CDR2 (germline): SEHNR, FQNEAQ (reference sequence). CDR3 sequence reads: CASSLGQTGTADTQYF.

The J gene is TRBJ2-7, the V gene TRBV4-3; TCRdb gives TRBD1 as the D gene, but with no DNA this cannot be confirmed. Germline CDR1 reads LGHNA; CDR2 reads YSLEER. This CDR3 contains 16 residues. This chain's CDR3 is CASSQGLGQGGYEQYF.

The V call is TRBV3-1, the J call TRBJ1-6. The CDR3 loop spans 14 amino acids. The germline CDR1 and CDR2 sequences are LGHDT and YNNKEL (reference sequence). CDR3 loop: CASSPRGGNSPLHF.

This chain uses TRBV7-2 with TRBJ1-3; TCRdb's D call, TRBD1, is unchecked because there is no DNA. The CDR3 loop spans 15 amino acids. Germline V gene lookup returns CDR1 SGHTA and CDR2 FQGNSA. The CDR3 loop reads CASSRPRGSGNTIYF.

This rearrangement joins TRBV15 to TRBJ2-2; absent DNA, TCRdb's TRBD2 call cannot be checked. Germline loops: CDR1 LNHNV, CDR2 YYDKDF (reference sequence). The CDR3 runs 12 residues. The CDR3: CATSRGSGELFF.